This T cell receptor beta chain comes out of a study of patients and donors after allogeneic stem cell transplantation. TCRdb reanalysed the RT-PCR reads using MiXCR and keeps one entry per CDR3 protein. In the table there are roughly 880,000 distinct CDR3 sequences, more than 15% of which are singletons. The source material was blood, either unsorted or a sorted T cell fraction (not recorded which). This sequence was found in a human donor who was either an allogeneic HSCT recipient or a stem cell or donor lymphocyte infusion donor (not recorded which). It is not recorded whose cells these are; they may come from a transplant donor.

The CDR3 protein is CASSYSGGGSYEQYF. CDR3 bases: TGTGCCAGCAGTTACTCGGGGGGCGGCTCCTACGAGCAGTACTTC. The V gene is TRBV6-5, the J gene TRBJ2-7; D may correspond to TRBD1 or TRBD2 (6 bases each). This CDR3 comprises 15 residues. Germline CDR1 reads MNHEY; CDR2 reads SVGAGI. The V and J ends lost 0 bases and 0 bases respectively, with 9 bases between them.